This TCR beta chain was sequenced for a study of cytomegalovirus exposure and HLA in healthy donors (dated by TCRdb to 2016 to 2017). Study-wide context: According to an earlier analysis of 550 to 750 of the donors, about 190 million T cells yielded 90 million to 140 million unique TCR beta sequences and approximately 280 Gb of sequence data. Approximately 310 gigabases of sequencing data and some 85 million unique TCR sequences were included in an early release covering about 700 HLA-typed donors. The genetic ancestry cluster associated with self-reported Caucasian donors included around four fifths of the 300 to 450 genotyped donors. The study aimed to test whether signatures of past pathogen exposure could be identified by cataloging public T cell receptors. Using immunosequencing, the study profiled T cell repertoires from 500 to 800 subjects and related those repertoires to cytomegalovirus serostatus. A separate validation cohort of over 95 different subjects was used in addition to the roughly 720-subject first cohort. To predict cytomegalovirus infection status, the study brought together high-throughput TCR immunosequencing, statistical association of individual TCRs with disease status, and machine learning. A later analysis re-analyzed previously published TCR beta repertoires from about 600 donors and added high-resolution HLA genotyping to study TCR occurrence patterns. The later analysis used no new phenotypic data to find candidate immune exposures, relying instead on TCR beta sequences and their occurrence across donors. An earlier analysis of approximately 630 of the donors applied high-throughput TCR beta sequencing to assess whether each TCR beta V gene segment acted as functional or pseudogenic. Donor age, sex, ethnicity and CMV serostatus were compiled together with the repertoire data. A later genetic analysis took genome-wide SNP genotypes for 398 of the 666 donors and used that subset as a discovery cohort. Every discovery cohort repertoire had been produced on one sequencing platform. HLA typing covered class I and class II loci at four-digit resolution. Typing coverage varied by locus: about 629-630 donors for A, B, C, DRB1 and DQB1; around 560 for DQA1; approximately 570 for DPA1; 450 to 480 for DPB1. Four to six DR-DQ haplotypes were handled as single units for association and clustering, since linkage in the cohort was strong. Among around 400 genotyped donors of the cohort, an average of approximately 250,000 unique TCR beta nucleotide sequences were sequenced per donor, roughly 20% of them non-productive.

The germline V gene (reference sequence) yields SGHNT for CDR1 and YYREEE for CDR2. Germline trimming amounts to 4 bases on V and 3 bases on J, with 6 as the count of junction bases outside the gene matches. The CDR3 sequence holds 15 residues, the cysteine and phenylalanine included. Only the CDR3 region is kept as DNA, spanning 45 bases read in frame from base 1. To prepare the library, the immunoSEQ multiplex PCR assay was applied. A mixture of 60 forward primers for TCR Vbeta segments and 13 reverse primers for TCR Jbeta segments was used in the multiplex PCR. A multiplex PCR assay on genomic DNA amplified the CDR3 region of rearranged TCR beta genes. On the Illumina HiSeq System, the amplified TCR beta libraries were sequenced as 87-base-pair reads. Processing in the source paper ran as follows. Across the 670 or so repertoires, a later analysis counted roughly 77 million unique TCR beta chains, some 11 million of which were shared by at least two donors. Raw reads were error-corrected and collapsed into unique sequences by a nearest-neighbor algorithm in which closely related sequences were merged to remove PCR and sequencing errors. To assign V, D and J gene segments, CDR3 sequences were aligned to IMGT reference sequences. For a sequence to be retained, a match of at least six nucleotides to both a V gene segment and a J gene segment was required. Rearrangements were called productive when the CDR3 lacked stop codons and stayed in frame with V and J; all others were non-productive. Following IMGT convention, CDR3 was defined as the stretch from the second conserved V-encoded cysteine up to the conserved J-encoded phenylalanine. The earlier analysis of 550 to 650 of the donors excluded any sequence lacking an unambiguous match to a single V gene segment. In an earlier analysis of several hundred of the donors, a V segment was called functional when productive rearrangements were above 56.7%, and segregating when the standard deviation between donors exceeded 5%. A statistical classification framework was built for diagnosing cytomegalovirus status from the catalog of TCR beta chain sequences. V and J gene assignment, in a later analysis, came from comparing TCR nucleotide sequences with IMGT/GENE-DB human TR gene sequences. The TCRdist pipeline was used in a later analysis to assign CDR3 sequences and most-parsimonious VDJ recombination scenarios. In a later analysis, every TCR beta chain was defined by the combination of its CDR3 amino acid sequence and its V-gene family, and reads without a unique V-gene family were dropped. To address suspected cross-contamination and a sequencing artifact, a later analysis removed around 600 highly shared, low-generation-probability nucleotide sequences. In a later analysis, a clonal expansion index for each public chain was calculated from normalized within-repertoire ranks of inferred template counts. In a later analysis, generation probabilities were computed using a VDJ recombination model fitted to out-of-frame rearrangements, and the results were checked against IGoR. In a later analysis, TCR-TCR, TCR-HLA and TCR-CMV co-occurrence was scored with hypergeometric tests, and a repertoire-size bias correction was applied to TCR pairs. To estimate false discovery rates, a later analysis permuted the HLA or CMV assignments 20 times. In a later analysis, co-occurring TCRs were grouped using DBSCAN, and TCRdist sequence similarity was added for clustering within HLA-allele-positive subsets. Repertoires with fewer than 30,000 or more than 120,000 public chains, plus five repertoires with anomalous nucleotide sharing, were excluded from co-occurrence clustering. The clones in this table, taken by TCRdb from immuneACCESS, are in-frame only. Not every clone is retained; where verified, under half of the shortfall comes from an unresolved V gene, and the cause of the rest is unknown. The V and J calls and clone size are taken from that table; D and trimming were inferred from the DNA. The table for this sample lists roughly 150,000 clones; around 73% of them were counted only once. The ten largest clones add up to over 1.1% of the sample.

General findings and caveats noted by the study authors: Because the 87-base-pair reads could not distinguish some IMGT-functional V segments, including TRBV6-2 and TRBV6-3, those segments were excluded. While some public TCRs were present in many individuals, most TCR sequences turned up only very rarely across donors. A later analysis reported that several top co-occurrence clusters appeared linked to parvovirus B19, influenza, CMV and Epstein-Barr virus. An earlier analysis of some 560 of the donors showed that most TCR beta V segments appeared in productive rearrangements either about 87% or about 30% of the time, which broadly matched IMGT annotations. A cluster of highly shared sequence variants was judged likely to represent a technical artifact of the sequencing pipeline. When HLA alleles, especially DR and DQ, strongly co-occurred, TCR associations were difficult to assign to individual alleles. Cytomegalovirus status was reported to be diagnosed by the classifier with high specificity and sensitivity in both the original and validation cohorts. A later analysis found that TCR association rates varied across HLA loci, with DRB1 alleles showing the most associated TCRs and HLA-C alleles the fewest. According to a later genetic analysis, donors in an Asian-associated ancestry cluster had fewer N-insertions in productive TCRs than the approximately 690-donor mean. Because counts were too low, 15 to 20 rarely observed V segments, including chromosome 9 orphons, were left out of the earlier analysis of some 600 of the donors. A further reported finding was that TCR beta sequences accurately predicted the HLA-A and HLA-B alleles for most subjects in the first cohort. Sequencing depth was assumed to be roughly uniform across donors in the presence/absence analyses, though that assumption may not hold. Because some donors lacked HLA typing at each locus, the association tests relied only on the typed subset. The cohort was sequenced for TCR beta chains only, and without alpha or paired-chain data the features that could be detected were limited. A later analysis found that HLA-associated TCR beta chains were more clonally expanded and had lower generation probabilities than equally common non-associated chains. CMV serostatus was the only immune exposure information available for the cohort. Specific HLA alleles were associated with more than 15,000 TCR beta sequences at a false discovery rate of 0.05 in a later analysis. A total of fewer than 200 TCR beta chains were listed by the study as associated with cytomegalovirus. In vitro tests confirmed that a few of the cytomegalovirus-associated TCR beta chains recognize cytomegalovirus antigens. It was suggested by the authors that the approach could potentially be generalized to other disease states and immunological phenotypes. In a later analysis, most CMV-associated TCR beta chains were found to appear HLA-restricted, with HLA associations seemingly driven largely by CMV exposure. V-gene and J-gene trimming of TCR beta chains was associated with a missense DCLRE1C variant in a later genetic analysis, and the association was replicated in an independent cohort. Linkage disequilibrium might explain the correlated functional status among segregating V segments, but an unknown experimental factor could not be ruled out.

For this clone: Its cognate antigen has yet to be identified. There are no base qualities to consult, and no much larger clone falls within one base.

The cohort was made up of 500 to 850 healthy bone marrow donors. Cohort members were all nominally healthy when sampled, although unrecorded immune exposures were likely present. The donor tested CMV seronegative, placing the donor among the roughly 340 seronegative members of the cohort. A peripheral blood sample was collected from each donor, and TCR beta sequencing was performed on peripheral blood mononuclear cells. The Qiagen DNeasy Blood Extraction Kit was used to extract genomic DNA from the blood cell samples. The chain joins TRBV5-4 to TRBJ2-7; TRBD2 matches 11 bases in the middle. The sample comprised PBMCs. This receptor was obtained from a male donor in good health and CMV-seronegative. The CDR3 corresponds to CASSLPGTSGYEQYF. The base sequence is TGTGCCAGCAGCCTCCCCGGGACTAGCGGCTACGAGCAGTACTTC.